The clone carrying this T cell receptor (beta chain) was seen a few times. Its antigen is undetermined. The data were taken from a study of cytomegalovirus exposure and HLA in healthy donors. Study conclusions and caveats: Later analysis indicated greater clonal expansion among HLA-associated TCR beta chains than among equally common other chains. Roughly uniform depth of sequencing across donors was assumed in presence/absence analyses.

CDR1 and CDR2 from the germline V gene are SGHRS and YFSETQ. V gave up 6 bases and J gave up 3 bases; unmatched junction bases: 2. The CDR3 spans 12 residues. PCR used 60 Vbeta primers and 13 Jbeta primers. Sequenced by immunoSEQ multiplex PCR; TCRdb stores in-frame clones only, minus some. Of 100,000 to 150,000 clones listed, roughly 74% are singletons. The genes are TRBV5-1 and TRBJ1-1; TRBD1 matches at 7 bases. The clonotype was recovered from a woman between 50 and 59 years old in good health and CMV-seropositive. The specimen sequenced was PBMCs. The chain's CDR3 is CASTTGDTEAFF. CDR3 DNA: TGCGCCAGCACTACAGGGGACACTGAAGCTTTCTTT.